The T cell receptor (beta chain) under discussion was sequenced for a study of post-analysis software for immune sequencing data. General study findings and limits: Five or six TRBV segments appeared more often in patients than in controls, and TRBV5-6, TRBV5-1 and TRBV20-1 were among these.

Each TCR beta cDNA library carried unique molecular identifiers. Via MiXCR, TCRdb re-called the PCR reads, giving one row per CDR3 protein. The sample yields about 820,000 distinct CDR3 sequences, around 53% seen once. A word on this clonotype: What it binds is unknown.

V dropped 6 bases and J dropped 2; count of bases not matched to a gene: 6. The CDR3 extends over 14 amino acids. This chain uses TRBV12-3 or TRBV12-4 with TRBJ2-7; 8 bases fit TRBD2. Sequencing used blood. This sequence was found in a girl aged 5-17 years with multiple sclerosis. CDR3 region: CASSPLLAAYEQYF. Written as DNA, the CDR3 is TGTGCCAGCAGCCCACTACTAGCGGCCTACGAGCAGTACTTC.